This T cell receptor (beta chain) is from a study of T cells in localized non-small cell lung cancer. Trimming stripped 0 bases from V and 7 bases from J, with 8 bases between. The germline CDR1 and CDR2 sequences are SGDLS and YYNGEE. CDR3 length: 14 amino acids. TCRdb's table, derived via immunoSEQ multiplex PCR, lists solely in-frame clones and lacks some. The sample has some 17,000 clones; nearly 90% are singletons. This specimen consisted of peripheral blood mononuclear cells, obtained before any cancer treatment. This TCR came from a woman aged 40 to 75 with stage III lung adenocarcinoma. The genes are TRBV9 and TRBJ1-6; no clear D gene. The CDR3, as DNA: TGTGCCAGCAGCGTAGACGAGGGAAATTCACCCCTCCACTTT. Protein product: CASSVDEGNSPLHF.